This T cell receptor beta chain was retrieved from a study of a mutant IDH1 vaccine in newly diagnosed glioma. Study in general: Before enrollment, the patients had been treated with radiotherapy alone, temozolomide alone, or both together. Most of them had received both.

Assay used: immunoSEQ multiplex PCR; TCRdb lists only in-frame clones, some missing. The data show roughly 30,000 clones, about four fifths seen once. As for this clone: Its target is unknown.

The CDR3 is 14 residues long. The junction had 7 bases not matched to a gene; V was cut back by 5 bases and J by 2 bases. Germline loops: CDR1 SQVTM, CDR2 ANQGSEA. Indicated time point: week 23, last vaccination. Doses of 300 ug of mutant IDH1 20-mer peptide were given with topical imiquimod. The clonotype comes from a woman between 25 and 40 years old with glioma. The V and J genes are TRBV29-1 and TRBJ1-2; 8 bases fit TRBD1. The source was PBMCs, collected from a glioma patient whose treatment included an IDH1 peptide vaccine. CDR3 nucleotide sequence: TGCAGCGTTACGGGGAGACAGGGGAACTATGGCTACACCTTC. Its translation is CSVTGRQGNYGYTF. The full variable domain, its missing parts supplied by reference TRBV29-1 and TRBJ1-2, is SAVISQKPSRDICQRGTSLTIQCQVDSQVTMMFWYRQQPGQSLTLIATANQGSEATYESGFVIDKFPISRPNLTFSTLTVSNMSPEDSSIYLCSVTGRQGNYGYTFGSGTRLTVV.